This T cell receptor (beta chain) came from a study of T-cell memory formation after mild COVID-19 (dated by TCRdb to 2020 to 2023). At the level of the whole study: TCR sequence clusters from the two donors were found to be largely donor specific. In two donors, T-cell clones that expanded and contracted after mild COVID-19 were followed by sequencing TCRalpha and TCRbeta repertoires longitudinally. The cohort was made up of two young adult volunteers, one female and one male, who were previously healthy.

This clonotype has just a few counts. No antigen is known for it. No much larger clone is present one base from it, and per-base qualities are unavailable. The data were produced on an Illumina NovaSeq 6000. Using 5'RACE with constant-segment primers, TCRalpha and TCRbeta cDNA libraries were constructed, with sample barcodes and unique molecular identifiers added in the process. Trizol reagent was used to extract RNA from every sample. Library amplification was performed in two PCR steps, and a second sample barcode and Illumina TruSeq adapters were introduced in the second step. Sequencing of the libraries was done on an Illumina NovaSeq, producing 2 x 150 bp paired-end reads. The paper's processing steps were these. Demultiplexing of reads and collapsing into UMI-guided consensus sequences were performed with migec v1.2.7. With mixcr v2.1.11, UMI consensuses were aligned to TRA and TRB V and J templates and assembled into clonotypes. A clonotype was counted as expanded or contracted only when both edgeR and NoisET called the clonotype significant, with the noise models trained on biological replicates. For edgeR calls, the cutoffs were a false discovery rate-adjusted p below 0.01 and a log2 fold-change threshold of 1. As an exploratory analysis of dynamics, max-normalized trajectories of the 1000 most abundant clonotypes were examined by PCA with hierarchical clustering. Separately sequenced CD4+ and CD8+ repertoires were used to assign the CD4 or CD8 phenotype of responding clones. TCRdb redid the processing of the public reads, applying fastp at Q25 and MiXCR, and retained in-frame beta chains. Entries are consolidated by CDR3 protein sequence, retaining the most common genes and DNA. TCRdb, rather than the study authors, made the V and J calls. This sample gives 530,000 or so distinct CDR3 sequences in total; 17% of them show up just once. Together, the top ten hold around 7.8% of the sample.

The CDR3 holds 15 amino acids from the cysteine to the phenylalanine. Only CDR3 DNA is held: 45 bases, read in frame from base 1. CDR1 and CDR2 are read off the germline V gene as SGHRS and YFSETQ. Trimmed from V: 9 bases; trimmed from J: 6 bases; junction bases lacking a gene match: 13. Beyond this particular receptor, the publication reports: Clones that contracted from day 15 to 85 showed balanced CD4/CD8 phenotypes, whereas a second wave of clones that expanded from day 15 to 37 leaned towards CD4+. The study covered only a couple of mild cases, and larger cohorts including severe cases with pre-infection samples were considered necessary. SARS-CoV-2 specificity of the second-wave clones peaking on day 37 was not confirmed. The detection of some responding clones in pre-infection memory suggests that pre-existing cross-reactive memory T cells joined the SARS-CoV-2 response. Contracting CD4+ clones were located mainly in the CM and EM memory subsets, whereas CD8+ clones were found to be enriched in EMRA.

PBMCs were isolated by Ficoll-Paque density gradient centrifugation. The clonotype was recovered from an adult woman who had mild COVID-19 (a few samples of this study predate the infection). The sample titles of this study are shuffled in the database, so cell type and time point are left out; the donor was told from shared clones. The sequence is built from TRBV5-1 and TRBJ2-3; TRBD2 fits 10 bases in the junction. The sequencing sample was made of PBMCs or a T cell subset sorted from them (not recorded which). The CDR3 corresponds to CATTSSGRARDTQYF. The sequenced DNA is TGCGCCACCACGAGCAGCGGGAGGGCACGGGATACGCAGTATTTT.